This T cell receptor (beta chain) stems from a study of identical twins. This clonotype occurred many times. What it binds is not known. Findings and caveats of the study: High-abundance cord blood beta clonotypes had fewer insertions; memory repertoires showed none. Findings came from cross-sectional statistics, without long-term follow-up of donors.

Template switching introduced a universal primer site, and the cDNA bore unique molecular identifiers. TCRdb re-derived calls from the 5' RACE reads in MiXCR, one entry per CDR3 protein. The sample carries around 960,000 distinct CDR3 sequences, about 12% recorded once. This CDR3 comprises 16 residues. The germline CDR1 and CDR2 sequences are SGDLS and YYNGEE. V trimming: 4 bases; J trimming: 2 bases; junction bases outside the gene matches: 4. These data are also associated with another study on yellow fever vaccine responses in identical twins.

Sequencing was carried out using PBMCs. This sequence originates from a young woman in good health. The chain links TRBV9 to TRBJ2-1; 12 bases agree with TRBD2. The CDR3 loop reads CASSSRLAGAYNEQFF. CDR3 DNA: TGTGCCAGCAGCTCTAGACTAGCGGGAGCCTACAATGAGCAGTTCTTC.